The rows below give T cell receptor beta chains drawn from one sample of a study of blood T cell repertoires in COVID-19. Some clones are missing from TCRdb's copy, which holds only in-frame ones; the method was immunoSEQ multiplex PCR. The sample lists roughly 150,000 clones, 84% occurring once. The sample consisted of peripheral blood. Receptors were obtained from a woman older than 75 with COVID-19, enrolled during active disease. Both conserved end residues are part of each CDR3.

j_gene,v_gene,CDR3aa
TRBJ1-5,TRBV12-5,CASGWGLNQPQHF
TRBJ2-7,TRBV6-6,CASSYERQGPYEQYF
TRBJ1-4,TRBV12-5,CASGPGQGGSEKLFF
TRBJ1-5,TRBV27,CASSVTGGGNQPQHF
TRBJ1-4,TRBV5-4,CASRPGGATNEKLFF
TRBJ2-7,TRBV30,CAWGRVYEQYF
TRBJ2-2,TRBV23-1,CASSQSCSVPMRGELFF
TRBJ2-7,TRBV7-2,CASSLTSGSAYEQYF
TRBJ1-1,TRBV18,CASSPSRDMNTEAFF
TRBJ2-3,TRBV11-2,CASSFLAGGADTQYF
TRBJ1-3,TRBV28,CASSFSDRGGNTIYF
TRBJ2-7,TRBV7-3,CASSPYTGGEQYF
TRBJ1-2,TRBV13,CASSLVQGEYYGVDGYTF
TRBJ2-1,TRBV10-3,CAISAQGVNNEQFF
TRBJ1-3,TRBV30,CACGTNSGNTIYF
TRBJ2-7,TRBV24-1,CATSALNSDEQYF
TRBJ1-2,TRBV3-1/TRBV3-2,CASSQDRGLSIGGYTF
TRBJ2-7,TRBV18,CASSPILGQASPSF
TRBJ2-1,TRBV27,CASSPRLAGGQFNEQFF
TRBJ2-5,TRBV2,CASSEGQKETQYF
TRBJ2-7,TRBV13,CASSLGGYSYEQYF
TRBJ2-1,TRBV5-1,CASSRGGLAVYNEQFF
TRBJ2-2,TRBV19,CASSISVGELFF
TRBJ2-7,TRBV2,CASNSYGSYEQYF
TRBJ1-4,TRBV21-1,CASSKETGVEKLFF
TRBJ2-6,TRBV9,CASSEGRGANVLTF
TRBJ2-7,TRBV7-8,CASSIGPDRGPYEQYF
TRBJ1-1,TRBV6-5,CASSTDRGTEAFF
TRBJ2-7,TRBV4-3,CASSHRTGSPNEQYF
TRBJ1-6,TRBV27,CASSLAGRMNSPLHF
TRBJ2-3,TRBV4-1,CASSLRDRGTDTQYF
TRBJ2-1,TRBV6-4,CASSESRGGALIF
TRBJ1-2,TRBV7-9,CASSSGTGDYGYTF
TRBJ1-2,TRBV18,CASSPGALLDYTF
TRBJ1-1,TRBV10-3,CASQWAGVMNTEAFF
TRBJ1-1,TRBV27,CASSSPSGPPGGRNTEAFF
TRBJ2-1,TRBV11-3,CASSQGGLKQFF
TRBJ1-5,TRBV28,CASSLQGRSNQPQHF
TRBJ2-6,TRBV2,CASSDLGQGATGANVLTF
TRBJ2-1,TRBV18,CASSPTGPTYNEQFF
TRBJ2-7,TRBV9,CASSPMGLEGDEQYF
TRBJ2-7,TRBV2,CASSESAYEQYF
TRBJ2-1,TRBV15,CATSRAGWDRGLDEQFF
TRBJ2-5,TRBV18,CASSPRQWVETQYF
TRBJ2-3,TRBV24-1,CATSGLQGDTQYF
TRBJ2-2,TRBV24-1,CATPSSSGGSPGELFF
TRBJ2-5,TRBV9,CASSVVGTSRSETQYF
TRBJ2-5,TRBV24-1,CATSTQNQETQYF
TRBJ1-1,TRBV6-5,CASSYLQGGGTEAFF
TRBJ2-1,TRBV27,CASSLREAPLFF
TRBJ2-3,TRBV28,CASGGSPDTQYF